The 9 T cell receptor beta chains below all came from one sample that was sequenced in a study of cytomegalovirus exposure and HLA in healthy donors. The PCR had 60 Vbeta and 13 Jbeta primers. This table comes from immunoSEQ multiplex PCR, and its TCRdb copy is limited to in-frame clones, with some not included. The table lists roughly 100,000 clones, around 80% of them singletons. The sequenced sample was PBMCs. The receptors were gathered from a middle-aged woman in good health and CMV-seronegative.

V is TRBV6-5 and J is TRBJ2-3; D might be TRBD1 (5 bases). V shed 0 bases and J shed 4 bases, with 11 bases lying between them. CDR1 and CDR2 from the germline V gene are MNHEY and SVGAGI. The CDR3 has 15 residues. The CDR3 is CASSYSTARSDTQYF. As DNA, the CDR3 is TGTGCCAGCAGTTACTCGACAGCTAGATCAGATACGCAGTATTTT.

The rearrangement links TRBV5-1 to TRBJ2-7; the match to TRBD1 covers 8 bases. Unmatched junction bases numbered 5, after V lost 3 bases and J lost 3 bases. The CDR3 runs to 14 residues. The germline CDR1 and CDR2 sequences are SGHRS and YFSETQ. Here the CDR3 reads CASSSAGTGYEQYF. The CDR3, as DNA: TGCGCCAGCAGCTCCGCCGGGACAGGCTACGAGCAGTACTTC.

The chain carries TRBV28 and TRBJ2-1; 8 positions match TRBD2. Germline CDR1 reads MDHEN; CDR2 reads SYDVKM. Unmatched junction bases numbered 10, after V lost 5 bases and J lost 7 bases. The CDR3 runs 15 residues. This CDR3 is CASSDSGKGLNEQFF. The CDR3 nucleotides are TGTGCCAGCAGTGATAGCGGGAAGGGCCTGAATGAGCAGTTCTTC.

About this clone: The junction and the germline gene differ at one end; a read error may be behind it. Additional DNA sequences in this sample encode the identical CDR3. The rearrangement joins TRBV28 to TRBJ1-2; D may be TRBD1 (6 bases). This CDR3 spans 12 amino acids. Per the germline V gene, CDR1 is MDHEN and CDR2 is SYDVKM. The CDR3 region has the DNA TGTGCGACGAACAGGGCTAACTATGGCTACACCTTT. Its protein is CATNRANYGYTF.

Remarks on this clone: The same CDR3 is also encoded by other DNA sequences in this sample. This rearrangement joins TRBV29-1 to TRBJ1-2; no clear D gene. This CDR3 contains 12 residues. Per the germline V gene, CDR1 is SQVTM and CDR2 is ANQGSEA. With 3 bases removed from V and 5 bases from J, the gap between germline ends came to 10 bases. In DNA, the CDR3 is TGCAGCGTTGATTCAGGAGGGTATGGCTACACCTTC. It encodes CSVDSGGYGYTF. The full variable domain, its missing parts supplied by reference TRBV29-1 and TRBJ1-2, is SAVISQKPSRDICQRGTSLTIQCQVDSQVTMMFWYRQQPGQSLTLIATANQGSEATYESGFVIDKFPISRPNLTFSTLTVSNMSPEDSSIYLCSVDSGGYGYTFGSGTRLTVV.

The chain carries TRBV5-6 and TRBJ2-7; weak D call: TRBD1 (6 bases). In germline, CDR1 is SGHDT, CDR2 YYEEEE. V gave up 0 bases and J gave up 5 bases, with 15 bases separating them. This CDR3 comprises 15 residues. This chain's CDR3 is CASSLGTITGNEQYF. In DNA form, the CDR3 reads TGTGCCAGCAGCTTGGGCACTATAACAGGGAACGAGCAGTACTTC.

The J gene is TRBJ2-7, the V gene TRBV4-3; possible D gene TRBD2, 5 bases. The CDR3 runs 16 residues. Deletions cut 0 bases from V and 4 bases from J, with 16 bases between. CDR1 LGHNA and CDR2 YSLEER come from the germline V gene. In DNA form, the CDR3 reads TGCGCCAGCAGCCAAGAGGCCGCGAGGGCCGGGTACGAGCAGTACTTC. It yields the protein CASSQEAARAGYEQYF.

This clone has just one count. This chain links TRBV4-3 with TRBJ2-1, with 7 nucleotides matching TRBD2. J was trimmed by 4 bases and V by 3 bases; bases with no gene match: 12. Germline-derived CDR1 and CDR2 are LGHNA and YSLEER. This CDR3 has 17 residues. CDR3 coding DNA: TGCGCCAGCAGCCACGCTAACCGGGAGGCCGGATACAATGAGCAGTTCTTC. Translated: CASSHANREAGYNEQFF.

The V gene is TRBV7-3, the J gene TRBJ2-3; D may be TRBD2 (6 bases). Germline CDR1 SGHTA, CDR2 FQGTGA. The CDR3 consists of 16 residues. The ends were cut back, 5 bases at V and 3 bases at J, with 18 bases in the middle. The DNA of the CDR3 is TGTGCCAGCAGCCCGCGACTAGATTGGAGGACAGATACGCAGTATTTT. Translated, it gives CASSPRLDWRTDTQYF.